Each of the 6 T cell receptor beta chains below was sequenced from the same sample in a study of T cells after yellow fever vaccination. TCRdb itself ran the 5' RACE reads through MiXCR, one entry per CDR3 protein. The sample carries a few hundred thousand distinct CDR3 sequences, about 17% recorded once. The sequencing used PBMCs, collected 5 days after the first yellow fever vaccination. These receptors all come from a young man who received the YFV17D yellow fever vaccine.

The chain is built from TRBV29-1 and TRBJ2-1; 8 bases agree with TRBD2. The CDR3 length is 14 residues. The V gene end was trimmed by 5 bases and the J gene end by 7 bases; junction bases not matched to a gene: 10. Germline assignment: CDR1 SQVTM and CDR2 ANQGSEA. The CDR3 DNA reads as TGCAGCGTTCCCGGGACTAGTTTTGCAAATGAGCAGTTCTTC. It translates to CSVPGTSFANEQFF.

CDR3 DNA: TGCAGCGGTCAACTTGCACAAGAGACCCAGTACTTC. It yields the protein CSGQLAQETQYF. The V call is TRBV29-1, the J call TRBJ2-5; no clear D. With 7 bases removed from V and 2 bases from J, the gap between germline ends came to 11 bases. The CDR3 is 12 amino acids. Germline V gene data show CDR1 as SQVTM and CDR2 as ANQGSEA.

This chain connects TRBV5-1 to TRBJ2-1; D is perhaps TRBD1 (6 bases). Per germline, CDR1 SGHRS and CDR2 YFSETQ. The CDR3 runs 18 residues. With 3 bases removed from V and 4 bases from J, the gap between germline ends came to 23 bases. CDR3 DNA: TGCGCCAGCAGCTCAAAAACAGGGTCTGGTATAGTTTACAATGAGCAGTTCTTC. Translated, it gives CASSSKTGSGIVYNEQFF.

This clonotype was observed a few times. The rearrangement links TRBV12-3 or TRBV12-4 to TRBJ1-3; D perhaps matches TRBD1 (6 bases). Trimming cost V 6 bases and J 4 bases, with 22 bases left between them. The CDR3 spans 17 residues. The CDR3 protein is CASSTLSTGMVGNTIYF. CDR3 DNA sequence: TGTGCCAGCAGCACACTGTCGACAGGAATGGTAGGAAACACCATATATTTT.

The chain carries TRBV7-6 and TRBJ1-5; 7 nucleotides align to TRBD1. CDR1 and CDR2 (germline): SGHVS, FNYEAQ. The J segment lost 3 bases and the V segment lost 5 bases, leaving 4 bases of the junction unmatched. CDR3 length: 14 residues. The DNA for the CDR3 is TGTGCCAGCAGCCCGGGACAGTTCAATCAGCCCCAGCATTTT. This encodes CASSPGQFNQPQHF. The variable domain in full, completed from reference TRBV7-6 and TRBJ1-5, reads GAGVSQSPRYKVTKRGQDVALRCDPISGHVSLYWYRQALGQGPEFLTYFNYEAQQDKSGLPNDRFSAERPEGSISTLTIQRTEQRDSAMYRCASSPGQFNQPQHFGDGTRLSIL.

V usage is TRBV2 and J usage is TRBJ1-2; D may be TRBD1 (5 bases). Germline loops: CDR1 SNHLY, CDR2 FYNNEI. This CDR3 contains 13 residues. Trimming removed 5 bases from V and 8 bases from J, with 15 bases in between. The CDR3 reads CASSRAREDGYTF. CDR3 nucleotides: TGTGCCAGCAGTAGGGCCAGGGAAGACGGCTACACCTTC.